This T cell receptor (beta chain) was documented in a study of cytomegalovirus exposure and HLA in healthy donors. Study in general: Tens of millions of unique TCRs, all from HLA-typed donors, were included in an early release of the data. Whole-study results and caveats: Roughly uniform depth of sequencing across donors was assumed in presence/absence analyses.

PCR primers comprised 60 Vbeta and 13 Jbeta primers. Here immunoSEQ multiplex PCR was the method, and the copy in TCRdb shows in-frame clones only, minus some. The sample comprises roughly 100,000 clones, 74% of which are singletons, and 2.6% rests with the top ten. Regarding this clone: Its matching antigen is unknown.

V lost 7 bases and J lost 5; bases outside the gene matches: 10. Germline assignment: CDR1 LGHNA and CDR2 YNFKEQ. This CDR3 is built from 15 residues. This chain joins TRBV4-2 and TRBJ1-4, with 7 bases aligning to TRBD1. This receptor was obtained from a man aged 50 or older in good health and CMV-seropositive. Sequencing was done on a sample of PBMCs. The CDR3 nucleotides read TGTGCCAGCACCTTATACAGGGGAACAAATGAAAAACTGTTTTTT. It specifies CASTLYRGTNEKLFF.